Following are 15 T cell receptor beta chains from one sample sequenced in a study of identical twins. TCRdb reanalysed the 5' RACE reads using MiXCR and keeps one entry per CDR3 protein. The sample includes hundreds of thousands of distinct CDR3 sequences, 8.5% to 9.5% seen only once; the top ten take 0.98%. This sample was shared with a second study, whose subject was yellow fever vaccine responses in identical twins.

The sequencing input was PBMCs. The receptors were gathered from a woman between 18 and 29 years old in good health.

For the CDR3, the DNA is TGCGCCAGCAGCCCGGAGGGACTAGCGGGACCATCCTACAATGAGCAGTTCTTC. Translated, it gives CASSPEGLAGPSYNEQFF. V and J are TRBV5-1 and TRBJ2-1; TRBD2 matches 13 bases. The trim removed 4 bases at V and 1 base at J, leaving 8 bases unmatched. CDR1 is SGHRS and CDR2 is YFSETQ in the germline V gene. The CDR3 loop spans 18 amino acids.

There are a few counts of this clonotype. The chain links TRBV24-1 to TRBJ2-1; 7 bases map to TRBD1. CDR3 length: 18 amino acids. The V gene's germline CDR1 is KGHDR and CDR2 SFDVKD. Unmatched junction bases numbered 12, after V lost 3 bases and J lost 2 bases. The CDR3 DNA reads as TGTGCCACCAGTGATCCAGGGGGAGCAGGGGTCCCCTACAATGAGCAGTTCTTC. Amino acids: CATSDPGGAGVPYNEQFF.

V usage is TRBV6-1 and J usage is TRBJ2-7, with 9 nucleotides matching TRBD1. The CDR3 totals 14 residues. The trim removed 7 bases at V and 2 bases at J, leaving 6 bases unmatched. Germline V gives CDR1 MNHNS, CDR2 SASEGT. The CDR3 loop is CASTADRGTYEQYF. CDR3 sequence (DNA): TGTGCCAGCACCGCAGACAGGGGGACCTACGAGCAGTACTTC.

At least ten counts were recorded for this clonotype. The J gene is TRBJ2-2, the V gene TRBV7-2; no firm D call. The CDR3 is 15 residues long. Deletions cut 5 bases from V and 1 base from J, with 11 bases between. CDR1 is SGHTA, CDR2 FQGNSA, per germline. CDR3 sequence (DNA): TGTGCCAGCAGCCTCAGGACGGGGAACACCGGGGAGCTGTTTTTT. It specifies CASSLRTGNTGELFF.

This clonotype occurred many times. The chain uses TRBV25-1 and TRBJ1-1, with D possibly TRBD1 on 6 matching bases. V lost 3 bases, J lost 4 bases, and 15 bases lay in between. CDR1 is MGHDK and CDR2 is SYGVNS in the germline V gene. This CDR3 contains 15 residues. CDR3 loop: CASSEALSGVTEAFF. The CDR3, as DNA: TGTGCCAGCAGTGAGGCGTTATCAGGGGTCACTGAAGCTTTCTTT.

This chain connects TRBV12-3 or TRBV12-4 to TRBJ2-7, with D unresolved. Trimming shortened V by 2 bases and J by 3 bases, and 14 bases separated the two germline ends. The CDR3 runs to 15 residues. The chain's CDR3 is CASSLSRLPFYEQYF. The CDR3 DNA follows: TGTGCCAGCAGTTTATCCAGACTGCCTTTCTACGAGCAGTACTTC.

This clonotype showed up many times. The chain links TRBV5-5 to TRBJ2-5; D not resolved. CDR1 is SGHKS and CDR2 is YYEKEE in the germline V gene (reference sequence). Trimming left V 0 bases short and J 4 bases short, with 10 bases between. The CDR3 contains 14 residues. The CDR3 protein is CASSLGVTGETQYF. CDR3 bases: TGTGCCAGCAGCTTGGGGGTAACTGGAGAGACCCAGTACTTC.

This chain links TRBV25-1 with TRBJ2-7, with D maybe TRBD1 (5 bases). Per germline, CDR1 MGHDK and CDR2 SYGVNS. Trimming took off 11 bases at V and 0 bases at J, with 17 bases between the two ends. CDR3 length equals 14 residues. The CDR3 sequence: CAGLGFGASYEQYF. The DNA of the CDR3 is TGTGCCGGGTTAGGGTTTGGGGCCTCCTACGAGCAGTACTTC.

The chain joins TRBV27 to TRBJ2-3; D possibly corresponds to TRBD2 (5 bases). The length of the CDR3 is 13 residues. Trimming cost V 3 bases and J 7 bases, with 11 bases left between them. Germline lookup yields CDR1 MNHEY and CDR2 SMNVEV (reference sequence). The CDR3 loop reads CASSFNPGNTQYF. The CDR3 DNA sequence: TGTGCCAGCAGTTTCAACCCCGGGAATACGCAGTATTTT.

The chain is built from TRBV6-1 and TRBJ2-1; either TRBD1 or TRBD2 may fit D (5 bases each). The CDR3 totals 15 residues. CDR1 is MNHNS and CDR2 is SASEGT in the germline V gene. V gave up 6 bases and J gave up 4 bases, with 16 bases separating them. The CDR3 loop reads CASRGEFMEYNEQFF. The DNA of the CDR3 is TGTGCCAGCAGAGGGGAGTTCATGGAGTACAATGAGCAGTTCTTC.

The CDR3 nucleotides are TGTGCCAGCAGTTACTCGACCCCAGCACAGGGAAATAATGAAAAACTGTTTTTT. Translating gives CASSYSTPAQGNNEKLFF. This sequence joins TRBV6-5 and TRBJ1-4; TRBD1 might be the D (6 bases). Germline V lookup: CDR1 MNHEY, CDR2 SVGAGI. V was trimmed by 0 bases and J by 4 bases, leaving 18 bases between them. This CDR3 is 18 amino acids long.

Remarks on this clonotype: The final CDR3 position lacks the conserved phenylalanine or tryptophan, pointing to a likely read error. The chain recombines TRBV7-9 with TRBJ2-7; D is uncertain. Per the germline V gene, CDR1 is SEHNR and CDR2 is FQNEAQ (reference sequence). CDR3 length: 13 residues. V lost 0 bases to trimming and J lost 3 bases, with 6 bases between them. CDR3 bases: TGTGCCAGCAGCTTAGCTCCAGTCTACGAGCAGTACTCC. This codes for CASSLAPVYEQYS.

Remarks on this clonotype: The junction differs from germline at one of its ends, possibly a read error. The CDR3 region is CASSFYSAQLAF. The CDR3 DNA is TGTGCCAGCAGCTTTTATTCAGCCCAGCTCGCTTTT. V is TRBV7-9 and J is TRBJ1-4; D not resolved. This CDR3 region has 12 residues. CDR1 is SEHNR and CDR2 is FQNEAQ in the germline V gene (reference sequence).

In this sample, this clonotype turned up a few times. The CDR3 here is CASSFPYTDEQFF. CDR3 bases: TGTGCCAGCAGTTTCCCCTACACGGATGAGCAGTTCTTC. This rearrangement joins TRBV28 to TRBJ2-1; D unclear. Trimming left V 3 bases short and J 8 bases short, with 11 bases between. This CDR3 comprises 13 residues. Germline CDR1 reads MDHEN; CDR2 reads SYDVKM.

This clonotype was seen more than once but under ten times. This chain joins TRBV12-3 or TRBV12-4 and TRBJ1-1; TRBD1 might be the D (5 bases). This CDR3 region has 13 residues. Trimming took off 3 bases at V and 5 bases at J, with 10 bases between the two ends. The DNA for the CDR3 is TGTGCCAGCAGTTTCAAGGGGTCGACTGAAGCTTTCTTT. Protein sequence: CASSFKGSTEAFF.